This record looks at one T cell receptor (beta chain) sequence and its context. This entry comes from a study of shared clonotypes between healthy human individuals. Using immunoSEQ multiplex PCR, the repertoire was profiled, and TCRdb retains in-frame clones only, with some absent. This sample has around 600,000 clones, with roughly 98% found just once. There are 17 residues in the CDR3. Germline-derived CDR1 and CDR2 are LGHNA and YSLEER. V lost 0 bases to trimming and J lost 2 bases, with 17 bases between them. As defined, naive CD8 cells were CD45RO-negative and positively selected for CCR7, with terminally differentiated effector memory CD45RA+ cells excluded.

The V gene is TRBV4-3, the J gene TRBJ2-7, with D perhaps TRBD1 or TRBD2 (5 bases each). This receptor was identified in a man aged 25 to 40 in good health. The specimen was naive CD8+ T cells sorted from blood. CDR3 region: CASSQDPPGTEAYEQYF. The CDR3 nucleotides read TGCGCCAGCAGCCAAGATCCCCCAGGGACGGAAGCCTACGAGCAGTACTTC.